The present TCR beta chain was sequenced within a study of blood T cell repertoires in COVID-19. Background on the study: Sources were T cells, B-cell-depleted T cells, or PBMCs; the material itself was cDNA or gDNA.

Original processing notes: Reference gene primer amplification gave estimated nucleated cell counts. Sequencing was performed with immunoSEQ multiplex PCR; in TCRdb, only in-frame clones are kept and a portion is missing. The V and J calls and clone size are taken from that table; D and trimming were inferred from the DNA. In the table there are 270,000 or so clones, about 88% of which are singletons. The CDR3 is 14 amino acids. Germline CDR1 and CDR2: MNHEY and SVGAGI. J gave up 4 bases and V 6 bases, and 7 bases lay outside the gene matches. The receptor was isolated from a woman between 40 and 55 years old who had recovered from COVID-19. Sequencing input: peripheral blood. The V call is TRBV6-5, the J call TRBJ2-5, with 8 bases lining up with TRBD1. DNA for the CDR3: TGTGCCAGCAGGCGAGACAGGGGCGGAGAGACCCAGTACTTC. It is translated as CASRRDRGGETQYF.